These 4 T cell receptor beta chains originate from one sample sequenced in a study of Graves' ophthalmopathy and Graves' hyperthyroidism. Amplifying from RNA transcripts, the study obtained TCR beta CDR3 regions. A first-round RT-PCR used HTBI primers, followed by a second-round multiplex PCR. TCRdb used MiXCR to reprocess the multiplex PCR reads, holding one entry per CDR3 protein. This table has hundreds of thousands of distinct CDR3 sequences, over 40% appearing once. The sample taken for sequencing was peripheral blood. The receptors were gathered from an adult man with Graves' ophthalmopathy.

The chain is built from TRBV12-5 and TRBJ2-2; D perhaps matches TRBD1 (5 bases). V was pared by 2 bases and J by 1 base, with 20 bases between. CDR1 and CDR2 (germline): LGHNT, FRNRAP. This CDR3 region has 19 residues. The CDR3, as DNA: TGTGCTAGTGGTTTGCCGACTGTGAACCCCAGGGAGAACACCGGGGAGCTGTTTTTT. Its translation is CASGLPTVNPRENTGELFF.

Many counts were recorded for this clonotype. The chain joins TRBV6-5 to TRBJ2-7; D gene uncertain. V lost 5 bases and J lost 7, with 12 bases in between. Germline loops: CDR1 MNHEY, CDR2 SVGAGI. The CDR3 totals 12 residues. The CDR3 DNA is TGTGCCAGCAGTACGTACCTTGGGGAGCAGTACTTC. It codes for CASSTYLGEQYF.

This clonotype appeared a few times. This chain joins TRBV19 and TRBJ1-4; D call uncertain. Trimming took 5 bases from V and 4 from J, leaving 8 bases between them. CDR3 size: 13 residues. Germline values: CDR1 LNHDA, CDR2 SQIVND (reference sequence). DNA of the CDR3: TGTGCCAGTAGTTCCGTCCTTAATGAAAAACTGTTTTTT. It codes for CASSSVLNEKLFF.

Turning to this clonotype: At one of its ends the junction is not consistent with the germline gene, which may arise from a read error. V is TRBV7-2 and J is TRBJ2-7; TRBD2 aligns across 11 bases. Germline loops: CDR1 SGHTA, CDR2 FQGNSA. This CDR3 region has 16 residues. The DNA of the CDR3 is TGCGCCAGCAGGCCTCTAGCGGGGGGCCCCACCTACGAGCAGTACTTC. This encodes CASRPLAGGPTYEQYF.